Reported below is one TCR beta chain. Antigen: not known. J gave up 2 bases and V 7 bases, and 11 bases lay outside the gene matches. There are 15 residues in the CDR3. The germline gives CDR1 LGHNT, CDR2 FRNRAP. Patients with uncontrolled infections, other autoimmune diseases, pregnancy or lactation were excluded. TCR beta CDR3 sequences were amplified from RNA transcripts. RT-PCR in the first round (using the HTBI primer set) targeted the TCR CDR3. Each CDR3 protein gets one entry after TCRdb re-called the multiplex PCR reads with MiXCR. Of 550,000 to 800,000 distinct CDR3 sequences in the sample, 15% to 20% are singletons; the top ten hold roughly 16%. This entry is derived from a study of T cells in Graves' hyperthyroidism and ophthalmopathy. Findings of the study overall: Peripheral blood also featured most of the thyroid clonotypes expanded above 0.001. Ophthalmopathy got predicted by the model a median 6.5 months before its onset. Separating ophthalmopathy from stable hyperthyroidism was achieved by a 13 V-J model.

The clonotype originates from a man aged 50 or older with Graves' hyperthyroidism. V and J are TRBV12-5 and TRBJ2-7; TRBD2 aligns across 7 bases. The material sequenced was blood. The CDR3 nucleotides read TGTGCTAGTGCCATTGGCCGGGGGGTCGCCTACGAGCAGTACTTC. Protein: CASAIGRGVAYEQYF.